Presented here are 18 T cell receptor beta chains from one specimen sequenced in a study of Graves' ophthalmopathy and Graves' hyperthyroidism. Using RNA transcripts, the TCR beta CDR3 regions were amplified. An opening RT-PCR round employed HTBI primers and preceded a second-round multiplex PCR. TCRdb fed the multiplex PCR reads into MiXCR, producing one record per CDR3 protein. The data hold some 200,000 distinct CDR3 sequences, with 25% to 35% observed a single time. Sequenced: peripheral blood. These receptors originate from a man in his fifties or sixties with Graves' ophthalmopathy.

The chain links TRBV15 to TRBJ2-5; D is uncertain. V dropped 3 bases and J dropped 4 bases, with 9 bases sitting between them. CDR3 length: 13 residues. CDR1 and CDR2 (germline): LNHNV, YYDKDF (reference sequence). The CDR3 DNA sequence: TGTGCCACCAGCAGCTCCCCCCCAGAGACCCAGTACTTC. It translates to CATSSSPPETQYF.

This clonotype was counted at least ten times. This sequence joins TRBV20-1 and TRBJ1-2; D is ambiguous. Trimming took off 0 bases at V and 4 bases at J, with 9 bases between the two ends. Germline lookup yields CDR1 DFQATT and CDR2 SNEGSKA (reference sequence). This CDR3 region has 13 residues. The CDR3 loop reads CSARDQEGYGYTF. DNA for the CDR3: TGCAGTGCTAGAGATCAAGAAGGCTATGGCTACACCTTC.

This chain joins TRBV6-1 and TRBJ1-1; D gene uncertain. V gave up 6 bases and J gave up 1 base, with 12 bases separating them. The CDR3 sequence is 14 residues long. From germline, CDR1 is MNHNS and CDR2 SASEGT. The CDR3 loop is CASSPPGGNTEAFF. In nucleotides, the CDR3 is TGTGCCAGCAGCCCCCCCGGAGGGAACACTGAAGCTTTCTTT.

This chain links TRBV6-2 or TRBV6-3 with TRBJ2-5; TRBD2 aligns across 8 bases. This CDR3 is 13 amino acids long. V lost 7 bases and J lost 3; bases outside the gene matches: 4. CDR1 and CDR2 from the germline V gene are MNHEY and SVGEGT. The CDR3, as DNA: TGTGCCAGCAATGGACTAGCCGAAGAGACCCAGTACTTC. Its protein product is CASNGLAEETQYF.

The chain has TRBV6-5 and TRBJ2-7; D perhaps matches TRBD2 (6 bases). The CDR3 has 14 residues. Germline V gives CDR1 MNHEY, CDR2 SVGAGI. V was pared by 2 bases and J by 3 bases, with 11 bases between. CDR3 protein: CASSYRFSGYEQYF. CDR3 nucleotides: TGTGCCAGCAGTTACAGGTTTAGCGGCTACGAGCAGTACTTC.

This clonotype was detected ten times or more. The J gene is TRBJ2-7, the V gene TRBV7-2, with 9 bases aligning to TRBD1. CDR1 and CDR2 (germline): SGHTA, FQGNSA. Germline trimming cut 5 bases from V and 3 bases from J; bases unmatched to any gene: 8. The CDR3 totals 15 residues. The chain's CDR3 is CASSRSGTGNYEQYF. The CDR3 nucleotides read TGTGCCAGCAGCCGGTCCGGGACAGGGAACTACGAGCAGTACTTC.

This clonotype was counted at least ten times. The chain carries TRBV27 and TRBJ1-5; weak D call: TRBD1 (5 bases). Trimming stripped 5 bases from V and 3 bases from J, with 20 bases between. The V gene's germline CDR1 is MNHEY and CDR2 SMNVEV (reference sequence). This CDR3 has 17 amino acids. The CDR3 nucleotides are TGTGCCAGCAGTCTCAACTGGGGGAGGGCTCTCAATCAGCCCCAGCATTTT. Translated: CASSLNWGRALNQPQHF.

This clonotype showed up many times. V is TRBV7-2 and J is TRBJ1-5; TRBD1 matches 8 bases. Germline-derived CDR1 and CDR2 are SGHTA and FQGNSA. This CDR3 has 14 residues. Unmatched junction bases numbered 4, after V lost 4 bases and J lost 5 bases. CDR3: CASSSPGGHQPQHF. In DNA, the CDR3 is TGTGCCAGCAGCTCCCCAGGGGGCCATCAGCCCCAGCATTTT.

With regard to this clonotype: The conserved final phenylalanine or tryptophan is absent from the CDR3, which likely points to a read error. This sequence joins TRBV7-8 and TRBJ2-5; no clear D. This CDR3 has 14 residues. Germline CDR1 is SGHVS and CDR2 is FQNEAQ. V was shortened by 6 bases and J by 5 bases, with 16 bases between the two germline ends. Here the CDR3 reads CASSLIGNSETQYS. CDR3 DNA: TGTGCCAGCAGTCTTATAGGCAACAGTGAGACCCAGTACTCC.

The chain joins TRBV19 to TRBJ2-2; 13 bases line up with TRBD2. CDR1 LNHDA and CDR2 SQIVND come from the germline V gene (reference sequence). The trim removed 6 bases at V and 7 bases at J, leaving 14 bases unmatched. The CDR3 consists of 18 residues. The CDR3 DNA sequence: TGTGCCAGTAGAAACTTCGGACTAGCGGGAGTGGATGGCGGGGAGCTGTTTTTT. Amino acids: CASRNFGLAGVDGGELFF.

The chain recombines TRBV24-1 with TRBJ2-5, with a tentative D call TRBD2 (7 bases). Deletions cut 5 bases from V and 4 bases from J, with 13 bases between. Per germline, CDR1 KGHDR and CDR2 SFDVKD. The CDR3 spans 14 residues. The CDR3 here is CATSARGAGETQYF. The CDR3 DNA reads TGTGCCACCAGTGCTCGGGGGGCCGGAGAGACCCAGTACTTC.

This clonotype was picked up many times. CDR3 region: CASSDRLSNYGYTF. For the CDR3, the DNA is TGTGCCAGCAGCGACCGGCTGTCTAACTATGGCTACACCTTC. The chain couples TRBV7-2 to TRBJ1-2; D call uncertain. Germline CDR1 is SGHTA and CDR2 is FQGNSA. Trimming took off 5 bases at V and 0 bases at J, with 10 bases between the two ends. The CDR3 runs 14 residues.

This clonotype was found many times. The chain is built from TRBV28 and TRBJ2-7; 8 nucleotides line up with TRBD2. This CDR3 spans 15 amino acids. Per germline, CDR1 MDHEN and CDR2 SYDVKM. V lost 5 bases and J lost 2; bases outside the gene matches: 8. DNA for the CDR3: TGTGCCAGCAGTCCCGGGGGGGTCGAAACCTACGAGCAGTACTTC. Translating it yields CASSPGGVETYEQYF.

This clonotype was counted at least ten times. The chain combines TRBV19 with TRBJ1-1; 9 bases are a match to TRBD1. This CDR3 has 15 amino acids. V lost 3 bases and J lost 8; bases outside the gene matches: 10. Germline values: CDR1 LNHDA, CDR2 SQIVND (reference sequence). CDR3 DNA sequence: TGTGCCAGTAGTATCGGGGACAGGGTGGGTTCCGAAGCTTTCTTT. This encodes CASSIGDRVGSEAFF.

This clonotype was seen at least ten times. The J gene is TRBJ2-7, the V gene TRBV4-1; D is tentatively TRBD1 or TRBD2 (6 bases each). The CDR3 length is 13 residues. V gave up 8 bases and J gave up 1 base, with 12 bases separating them. Looked up from germline, CDR1 is MGHRA and CDR2 is YSYEKL. The CDR3 region is CASAGDSSYEQYF. CDR3 DNA sequence: TGCGCCAGCGCAGGGGACTCTTCCTACGAGCAGTACTTC.

The rearrangement links TRBV4-1 to TRBJ2-2; D is undetermined. This CDR3 is 14 amino acids long. Trimming stripped 0 bases from V and 4 bases from J, with 6 bases between. Germline lookup yields CDR1 MGHRA and CDR2 YSYEKL. CDR3 sequence reads: CASSQEVTTGELFF. As DNA, the CDR3 is TGCGCCAGCAGCCAAGAAGTTACCACCGGGGAGCTGTTTTTT.

In this sample, this clonotype turned up many times. This chain uses TRBV10-3 with TRBJ2-7; D might be TRBD1 (6 bases). The CDR3 totals 14 residues. Germline V gives CDR1 ENHRY, CDR2 SYGVKD. V was pared by 3 bases and J by 4 bases, with 13 bases between. CDR3 sequence: CAISDGVRGYEQYF. CDR3 nucleotides: TGTGCCATCAGTGATGGGGTCAGGGGTTACGAGCAGTACTTC.

This clonotype showed up many times. The chain couples TRBV20-1 to TRBJ2-7; D is perhaps TRBD2 (6 bases). The V gene lost 0 bases and the J gene lost 6 bases, with 12 bases spanning the gap. The CDR3 runs to 13 residues. Per the germline V gene, CDR1 is DFQATT and CDR2 is SNEGSKA (reference sequence). This CDR3 is CSARDSLASEQYF. Written as DNA, the CDR3 is TGCAGTGCTAGAGATTCCCTAGCGTCCGAGCAGTACTTC.